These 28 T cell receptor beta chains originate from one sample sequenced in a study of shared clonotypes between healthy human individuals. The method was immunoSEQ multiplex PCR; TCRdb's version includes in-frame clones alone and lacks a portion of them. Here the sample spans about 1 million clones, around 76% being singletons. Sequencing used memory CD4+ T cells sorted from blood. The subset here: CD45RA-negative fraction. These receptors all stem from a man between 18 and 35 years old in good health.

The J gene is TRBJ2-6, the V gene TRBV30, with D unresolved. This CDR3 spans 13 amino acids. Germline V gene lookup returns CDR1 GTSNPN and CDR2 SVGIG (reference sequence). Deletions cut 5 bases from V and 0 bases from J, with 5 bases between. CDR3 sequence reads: CAWQTSGANVLTF. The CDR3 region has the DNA TGTGCCTGGCAAACCTCTGGGGCCAACGTCCTGACTTTC.

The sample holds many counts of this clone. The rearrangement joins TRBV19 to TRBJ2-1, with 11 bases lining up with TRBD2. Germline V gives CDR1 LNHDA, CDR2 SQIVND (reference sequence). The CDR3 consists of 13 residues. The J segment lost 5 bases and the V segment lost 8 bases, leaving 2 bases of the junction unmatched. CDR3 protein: CASGTSGDNEQFF. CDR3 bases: TGTGCCAGTGGGACTAGCGGTGACAATGAGCAGTTCTTC.

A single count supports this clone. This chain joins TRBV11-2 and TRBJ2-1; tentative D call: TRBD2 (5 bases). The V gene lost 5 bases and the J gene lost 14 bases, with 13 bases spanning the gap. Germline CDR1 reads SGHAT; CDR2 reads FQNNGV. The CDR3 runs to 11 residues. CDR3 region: CASSPGSLKFF. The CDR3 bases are TGTGCCAGCAGCCCGGGATCTTTAAAGTTCTTC.

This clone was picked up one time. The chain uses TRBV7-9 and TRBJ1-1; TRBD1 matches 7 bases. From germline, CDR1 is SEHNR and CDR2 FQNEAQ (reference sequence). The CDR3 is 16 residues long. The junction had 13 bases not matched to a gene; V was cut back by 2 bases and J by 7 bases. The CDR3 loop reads CASSLQQSTGQYEAFF. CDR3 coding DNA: TGTGCCAGCAGCTTACAACAATCGACAGGGCAGTATGAAGCTTTCTTT.

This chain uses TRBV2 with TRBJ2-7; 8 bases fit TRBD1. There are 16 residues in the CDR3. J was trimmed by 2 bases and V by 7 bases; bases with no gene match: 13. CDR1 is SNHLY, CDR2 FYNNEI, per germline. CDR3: CASNPFGQGATYEQYF. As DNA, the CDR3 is TGTGCCAGCAACCCCTTCGGACAGGGTGCCACCTACGAGCAGTACTTC.

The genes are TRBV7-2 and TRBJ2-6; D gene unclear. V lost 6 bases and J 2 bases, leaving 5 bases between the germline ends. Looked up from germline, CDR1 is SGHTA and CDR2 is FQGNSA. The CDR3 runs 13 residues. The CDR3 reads CASRYTGANVLTF. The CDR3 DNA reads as TGTGCCAGCAGATATACTGGGGCCAACGTCCTGACTTTC.

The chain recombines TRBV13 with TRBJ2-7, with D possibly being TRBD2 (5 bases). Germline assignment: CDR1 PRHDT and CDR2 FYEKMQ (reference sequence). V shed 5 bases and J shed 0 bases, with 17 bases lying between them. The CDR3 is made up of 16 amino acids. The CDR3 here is CASSPVRGLGSYEQYF. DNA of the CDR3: TGTGCCAGCAGCCCGGTTCGAGGGTTAGGCTCCTACGAGCAGTACTTC.

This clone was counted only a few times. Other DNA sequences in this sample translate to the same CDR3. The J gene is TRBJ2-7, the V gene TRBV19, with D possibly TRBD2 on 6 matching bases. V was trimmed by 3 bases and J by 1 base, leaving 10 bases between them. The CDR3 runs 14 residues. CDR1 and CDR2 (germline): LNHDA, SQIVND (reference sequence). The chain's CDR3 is CASSIRGLSYEQYF. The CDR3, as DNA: TGTGCCAGTAGTATCCGGGGGTTATCCTACGAGCAGTACTTC.

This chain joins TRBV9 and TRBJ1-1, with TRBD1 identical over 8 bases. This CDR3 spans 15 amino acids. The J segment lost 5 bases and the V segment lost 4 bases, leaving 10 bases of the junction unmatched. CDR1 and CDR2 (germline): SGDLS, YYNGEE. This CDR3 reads CASSLRTGLGTEAFF. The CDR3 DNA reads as TGTGCCAGCAGCCTCCGGACAGGGCTGGGAACTGAAGCTTTCTTT.

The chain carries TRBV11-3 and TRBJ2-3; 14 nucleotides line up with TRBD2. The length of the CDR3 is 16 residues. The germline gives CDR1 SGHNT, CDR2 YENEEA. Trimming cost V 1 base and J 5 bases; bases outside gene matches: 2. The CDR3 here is CASSLGGTSGGDTQYF. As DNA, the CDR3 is TGTGCCAGCAGCTTAGGCGGGACTAGCGGGGGAGATACGCAGTATTTT.

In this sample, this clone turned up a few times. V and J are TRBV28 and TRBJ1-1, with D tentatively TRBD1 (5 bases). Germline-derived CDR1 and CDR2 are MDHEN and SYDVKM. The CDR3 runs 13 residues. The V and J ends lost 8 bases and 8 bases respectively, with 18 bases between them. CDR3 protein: CASYLPGQTEAFF. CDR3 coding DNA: TGTGCCAGCTACCTCCCAGGACAAACAGAAGCTTTCTTT. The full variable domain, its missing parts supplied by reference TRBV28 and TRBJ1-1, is DVKVTQSSRYLVKRTGEKVFLECVQDMDHENMFWYRQDPGLGLRLIYFSYDVKMKEKGDIPEGYSVSREKKERFSLILESASTNQTSMYLCASYLPGQTEAFFGQGTRLTVV.

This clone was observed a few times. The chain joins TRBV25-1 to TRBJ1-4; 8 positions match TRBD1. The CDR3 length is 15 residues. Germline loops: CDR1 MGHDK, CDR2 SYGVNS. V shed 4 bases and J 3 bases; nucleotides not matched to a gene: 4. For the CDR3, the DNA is TGTGCCAGCAGTGCCCGGACAGGGTCTAATGAAAAACTGTTTTTT. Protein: CASSARTGSNEKLFF.

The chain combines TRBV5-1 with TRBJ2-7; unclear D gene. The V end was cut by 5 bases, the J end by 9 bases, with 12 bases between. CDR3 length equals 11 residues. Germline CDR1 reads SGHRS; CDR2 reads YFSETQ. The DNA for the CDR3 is TGCGCCAGCAGGGCTGACACGGGGCAGTACTTC. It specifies CASRADTGQYF. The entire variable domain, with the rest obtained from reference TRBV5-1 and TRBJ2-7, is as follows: KAGVTQTPRYLIKTRGQQVTLSCSPISGHRSVSWYQQTPGQGLQFLFEYFSETQRNKGNFPGRFSGRQFSNSRSEMNVSTLELGDSALYLCASRADTGQYFGPGTRLTVT.

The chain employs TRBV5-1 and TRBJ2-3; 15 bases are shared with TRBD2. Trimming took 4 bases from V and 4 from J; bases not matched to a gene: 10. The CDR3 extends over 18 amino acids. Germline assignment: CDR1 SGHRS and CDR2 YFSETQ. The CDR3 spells CASSTGLAGGLGADTQYF. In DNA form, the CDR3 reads TGCGCCAGCAGCACGGGACTAGCGGGGGGACTAGGCGCAGATACGCAGTATTTT.

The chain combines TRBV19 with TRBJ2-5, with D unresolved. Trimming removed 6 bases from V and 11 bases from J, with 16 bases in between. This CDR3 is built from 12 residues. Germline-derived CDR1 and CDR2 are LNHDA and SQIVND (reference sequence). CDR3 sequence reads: CASRPNYGPQYF. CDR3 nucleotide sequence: TGTGCCAGTAGACCCAATTATGGGCCTCAGTACTTC.

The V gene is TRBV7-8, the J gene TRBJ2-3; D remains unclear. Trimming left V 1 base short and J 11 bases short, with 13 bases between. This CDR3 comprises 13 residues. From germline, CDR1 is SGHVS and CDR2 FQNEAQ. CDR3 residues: CASSLVPDVQQYF. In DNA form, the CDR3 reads TGTGCCAGCAGCTTAGTACCCGACGTCCAGCAGTATTTT.

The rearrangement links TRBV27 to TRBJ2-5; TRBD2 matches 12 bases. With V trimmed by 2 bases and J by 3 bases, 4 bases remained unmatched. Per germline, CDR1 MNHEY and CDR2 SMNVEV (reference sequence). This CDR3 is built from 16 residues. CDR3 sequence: CASSLQRTSGKETQYF. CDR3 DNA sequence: TGTGCCAGCAGTTTACAACGGACTAGCGGGAAAGAGACCCAGTACTTC.

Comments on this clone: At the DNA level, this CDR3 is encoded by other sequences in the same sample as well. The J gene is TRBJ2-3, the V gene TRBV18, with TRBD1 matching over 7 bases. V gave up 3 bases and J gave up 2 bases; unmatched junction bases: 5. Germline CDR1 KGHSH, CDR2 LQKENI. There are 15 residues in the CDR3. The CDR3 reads CASSPRGQTTDTQYF. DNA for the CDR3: TGTGCCAGCTCACCCCGGGGACAGACCACAGATACGCAGTATTTT.

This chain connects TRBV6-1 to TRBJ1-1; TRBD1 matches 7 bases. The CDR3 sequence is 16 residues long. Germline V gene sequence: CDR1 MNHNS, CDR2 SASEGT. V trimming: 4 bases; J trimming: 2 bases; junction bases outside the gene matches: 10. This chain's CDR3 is CASSGNTGVANTEAFF. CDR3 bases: TGTGCCAGCAGTGGTAATACAGGGGTGGCAAACACTGAAGCTTTCTTT.

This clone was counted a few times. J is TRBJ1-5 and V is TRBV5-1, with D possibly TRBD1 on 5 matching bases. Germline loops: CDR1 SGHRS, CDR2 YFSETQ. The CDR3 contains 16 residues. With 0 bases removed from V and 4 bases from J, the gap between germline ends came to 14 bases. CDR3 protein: CASSLGAGGENQPQHF. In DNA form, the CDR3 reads TGCGCCAGCAGCTTGGGGGCCGGGGGGGAGAATCAGCCCCAGCATTTT.

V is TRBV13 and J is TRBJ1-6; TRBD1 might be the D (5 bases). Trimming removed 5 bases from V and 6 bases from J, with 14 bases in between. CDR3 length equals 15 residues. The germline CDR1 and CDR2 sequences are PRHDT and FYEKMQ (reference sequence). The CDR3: CASSLGGGANSPLHF. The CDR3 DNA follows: TGTGCCAGCAGCCTGGGGGGGGGTGCTAATTCACCCCTCCACTTT.

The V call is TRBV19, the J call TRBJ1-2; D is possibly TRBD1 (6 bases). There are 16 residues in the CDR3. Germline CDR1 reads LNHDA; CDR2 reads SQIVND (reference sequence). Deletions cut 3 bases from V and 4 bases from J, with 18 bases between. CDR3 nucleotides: TGTGCCAGTAGTATCGCCGGGACAACGAACTCCTATGGCTACACCTTC. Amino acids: CASSIAGTTNSYGYTF. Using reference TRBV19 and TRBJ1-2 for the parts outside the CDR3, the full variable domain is DGGITQSPKYLFRKEGQNVTLSCEQNLNHDAMYWYRQDPGQGLRLIYYSQIVNDFQKGDIAEGYSVSREKKESFPLTVTSAQKNPTAFYLCASSIAGTTNSYGYTFGSGTRLTVV.

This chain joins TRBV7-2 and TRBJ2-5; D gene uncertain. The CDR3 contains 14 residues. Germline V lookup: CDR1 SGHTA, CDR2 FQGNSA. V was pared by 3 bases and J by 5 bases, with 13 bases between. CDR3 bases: TGTGCCAGCAGCTTTTACGGTGCTGGGGAGACCCAGTACTTC. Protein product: CASSFYGAGETQYF.

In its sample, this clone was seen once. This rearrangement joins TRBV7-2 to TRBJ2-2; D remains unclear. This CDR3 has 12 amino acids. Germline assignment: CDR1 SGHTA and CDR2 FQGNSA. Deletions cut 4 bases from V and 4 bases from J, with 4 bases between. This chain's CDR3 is CASSYFTGELFF. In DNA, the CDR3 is TGTGCCAGCAGCTATTTCACCGGGGAGCTGTTTTTT.

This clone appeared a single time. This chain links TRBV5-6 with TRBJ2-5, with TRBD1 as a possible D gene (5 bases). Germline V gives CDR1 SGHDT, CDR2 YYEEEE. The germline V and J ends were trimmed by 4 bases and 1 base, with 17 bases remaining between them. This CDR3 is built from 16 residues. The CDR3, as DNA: TGTGCCAGCAGCAAACCCCAAAAGGGGTTCCAAGAGACCCAGTACTTC. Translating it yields CASSKPQKGFQETQYF. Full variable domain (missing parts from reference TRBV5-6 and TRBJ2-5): DAGVTQSPTHLIKTRGQQVTLRCSPKSGHDTVSWYQQALGQGPQFIFQYYEEEERQRGNFPDRFSGHQFPNYSSELNVNALLLGDSALYLCASSKPQKGFQETQYFGPGTRLLVL.

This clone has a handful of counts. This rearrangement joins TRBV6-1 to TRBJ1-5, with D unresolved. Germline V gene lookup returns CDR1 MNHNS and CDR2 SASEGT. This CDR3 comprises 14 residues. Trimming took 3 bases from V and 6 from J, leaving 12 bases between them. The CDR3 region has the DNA TGTGCCAGCAGTGATCCCCAGTCGGTTCAGCCCCAGCATTTT. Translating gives CASSDPQSVQPQHF.

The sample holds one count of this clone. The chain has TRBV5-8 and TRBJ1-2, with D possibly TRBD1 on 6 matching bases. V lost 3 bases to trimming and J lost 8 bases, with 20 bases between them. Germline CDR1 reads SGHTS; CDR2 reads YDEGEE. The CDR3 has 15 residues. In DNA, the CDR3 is TGTGCCAGCAGCTGGTCGACAGGAGGAAAGTACGGCTACACCTTC. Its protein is CASSWSTGGKYGYTF.

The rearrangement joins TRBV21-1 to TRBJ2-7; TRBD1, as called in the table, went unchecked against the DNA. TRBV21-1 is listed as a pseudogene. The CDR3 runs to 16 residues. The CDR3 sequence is CASRNNDRGHRYEQYF. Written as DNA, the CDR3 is TGTGCCAGCAGAAATAACGACCGGGGACACCGCTACGAGCAGTACTTC.